The sample holds a few counts of the clone carrying this TCR beta chain. What it binds is unknown. The record originates from a study of identical twins. General study findings and limits: With beta out-of-frame sequences, excess sharing by twins was weaker.

TCRdb analysed the 5' RACE reads with MiXCR anew, one entry per CDR3 protein. The table has roughly 720,000 distinct CDR3 sequences, roughly 18% seen once. The V and J ends lost 3 bases and 4 bases, in that order; junction bases with no gene match: 8. The CDR3 has 15 residues. From germline, CDR1 is SGDLS and CDR2 YYNGEE. These data are also associated with another study on T cells expressing NK-cell markers. Per that study: Seropositivity for HCMV was found in seven of the eight sequenced donors, with one seronegative.

The rearrangement links TRBV9 to TRBJ2-5; the match to TRBD1 covers 8 bases. The TCR originated in a woman between 18 and 29 years old in good health. Sample: PBMCs. The CDR3, as DNA: TGTGCCAGCAGCGCCAGTGGACAGGGCTTAGAGACCCAGTACTTC. Translated, it gives CASSASGQGLETQYF. The entire variable domain, with the rest obtained from reference TRBV9 and TRBJ2-5, is as follows: DSGVTQTPKHLITATGQRVTLRCSPRSGDLSVYWYQQSLDQGLQFLIQYYNGEERAKGNILERFSAQQFPDLHSELNLSSLELGDSALYFCASSASGQGLETQYFGPGTRLLVL.